This T cell receptor beta chain was identified during a study of T-cell memory formation after mild COVID-19. Findings of the study overall: Contracting CD4+ clones were located mainly in CM and EM, and CD8+ clones in EMRA.

Constant-segment-primed 5'RACE gave TCR alpha and TCR beta cDNA libraries with sample barcodes and UMIs. TCRdb fed the 5' RACE reads into MiXCR, producing one record per CDR3 protein. This sample has around 250,000 distinct CDR3 sequences; over 8.5% occur once, and the top ten carry 22%. This clonotype came up a few times. The antigen is unknown. Per germline, CDR1 SGHNT and CDR2 YYREEE (reference sequence). V was pared by 5 bases and J by 2 bases, with 6 bases of the junction left unmatched. This CDR3 region has 15 residues. The sequence was collected from a man between 18 and 29 years old who had mild COVID-19 (a few samples of this study predate the infection). Cell type and time point are not known. Source material: PBMCs or a T cell subset sorted from them (not recorded which). This chain uses TRBV5-4 with TRBJ2-5; 10 bases are shared with TRBD2. CDR3 amino acids: CASRIAGGPQETQYF. As DNA, the CDR3 is TGTGCCAGCAGGATAGCGGGGGGCCCTCAAGAGACCCAGTACTTC. Full variable domain (rest looked up from reference TRBV5-4 and TRBJ2-5): ETGVTQSPTHLIKTRGQQVTLRCSSQSGHNTVSWYQQALGQGPQFIFQYYREEENGRGNFPPRFSGLQFPNYSSELNVNALELDDSALYLCASRIAGGPQETQYFGPGTRLLVL.